The clone carrying this T cell receptor beta chain has more than one count but fewer than ten. An end of the junction does not agree with germline; a read error may underlie this. The germline V gene has CDR1 MNHNS and CDR2 SASEGT. This CDR3 has 15 residues. Cyclophosphamide on days +3 and +4 followed busulfan-fludarabine conditioning and a marrow graft. The protocol was immunoSEQ multiplex PCR, while the TCRdb copy is restricted to in-frame clones and leaves out a portion. The sample carries 8,500 to 13,000 clones, more than 80% recorded once. These data come from a study of T cells after posttransplantation cyclophosphamide.

The sample was PBMCs, taken after allogeneic stem cell transplant with posttransplant cyclophosphamide. This clonotype was obtained from a female patient in her 50s who received an allogeneic stem cell transplant from a related donor, was CMV-positive, and had no GVHD. Part of the T cells may come from the graft donor. The chain carries TRBV6-1 and TRBJ1-2; 7 nucleotides agree with TRBD1. CDR3 sequence reads: CASREGTVAFYGYTF. CDR3 nucleotides: TGTGCCAGCAGGGAAGGGACAGTTGCTTTCTATGGCTACACCTTC.